This T cell receptor beta chain was retrieved from a study of blood T cells in healthy people across ages. Findings and caveats of the study: Among long-lived donors, naive CD4+ cells were more numerous and diversity higher than in aged donors.

The use of a sample-barcoded 5' primer and a J-beta primer mix characterized a second PCR of about 7 to 12 cycles. TCRdb itself ran the 5' RACE reads through MiXCR, one entry per CDR3 protein. This sample has more than 1.4 million distinct CDR3 sequences, with around 42% found just once. Germline loops: CDR1 LGHDT, CDR2 YNNKEL (reference sequence). The germline V and J ends were trimmed by 4 bases and 1 base, with 10 bases remaining between them. The CDR3 sequence is 14 residues long. Total RNA was extracted at no less than 6 micrograms per sample. With respect to this clonotype: What it binds is unknown.

Sequencing was carried out using blood. The origin of this receptor is a woman between 18 and 29 years old in good health. V is TRBV3-1 and J is TRBJ1-1; D gene unclear. CDR3 sequence reads: CASSPQSKNTEAFF. As DNA, the CDR3 is TGTGCCAGCAGCCCCCAATCCAAGAACACTGAAGCTTTCTTT.